The rows below give T cell receptor beta chains drawn from one sample of a study of shared clonotypes between healthy human individuals. Libraries were prepared by immunoSEQ multiplex PCR; TCRdb keeps only in-frame clonotypes and omits some of them. The sample has hundreds of thousands of clones; around 92% are singletons. The sample was naive CD8+ T cells sorted from blood. The source of these receptors is a man aged 25 to 40 in good health. Both conserved end residues are part of each CDR3. D genes are given only for firm matches. Size tells how often a clone was seen (once, few, many) or the class of an expanded clone, and some rows leave it out.

>-|TRBV7-9|TRBD2|15|TRBJ2-1
TGTGCCAGCAGCTTTCGGACTAGCGGTATCAATGAGCAGTTCTTC
CASSFRTSGINEQFF
>once|TRBV6-5|-|14|TRBJ2-5
TGTGCCAGCAGGATACCGGGACCTTGGGAGACCCAGTACTTC
CASRIPGPWETQYF
>once|TRBV25-1|-|15|TRBJ1-1
TGTGCCAGCAGTGAACCCGGAATACCGAACACTGAAGCTTTCTTT
CASSEPGIPNTEAFF
>-|TRBV11-2|TRBD2|16|TRBJ2-5
TGTGCCAGCAGCTTCCCTTTCGGCGGGAGGGAAGAGACCCAGTACTTC
CASSFPFGGREETQYF
>-|TRBV9|TRBD2|16|TRBJ2-7
TGTGCCAGCAGCTCCAGCGGTAGCGGGAGCTCCTACGAGCAGTACTTC
CASSSSGSGSSYEQYF
>-|TRBV7-2|TRBD2|16|TRBJ2-7
TGTGCCAGCAGCTCACTCGGGGCGGGAGGAACTTACGAGCAGTACTTC
CASSSLGAGGTYEQYF
>-|TRBV27|-|11|TRBJ1-1
TGTGCCACTCAAGGGAACACTGAAGCTTTCTTT
CATQGNTEAFF
>-|TRBV5-4|-|12|TRBJ1-1
TGTGCCAGCAGCTTCCCTCACGCTGAAGCTTTCTTT
CASSFPHAEAFF
>-|TRBV7-9|-|13|TRBJ2-3
TGTGCCAGCAGCCCCTGGGACACAGATACGCAGTATTTT
CASSPWDTDTQYF
>once|TRBV7-9|-|16|TRBJ2-3
TGTGCCAGCAGCCACGATCCGGGACTTTCGACAGATACGCAGTATTTT
CASSHDPGLSTDTQYF
>few|TRBV13|-|14|TRBJ2-7
TGTGCCAGCAGCTTAGCCGGGACACCCTACGAGCAGTACTTC
CASSLAGTPYEQYF
>-|TRBV4-2|-|16|TRBJ1-4
TGTGCCAGCAGCCAAGGACTTCCATCAACTAATGAAAAACTGTTTTTT
CASSQGLPSTNEKLFF
>-|TRBV19|-|14|TRBJ1-1
TGTGCCAGTAGCCTTTCCGGAATGAACACTGAAGCTTTCTTT
CASSLSGMNTEAFF
>-|TRBV7-9|-|15|TRBJ2-2
TGTGCCAGCATCCGAGAGGGGCTCGGTACCGGGGAGCTGTTTTTT
CASIREGLGTGELFF
>-|TRBV9|-|15|TRBJ1-3
TGTGCCAGCAGCGTAGGGTCTAGCTCTGGAAACACCATATATTTT
CASSVGSSSGNTIYF
>-|TRBV19|-|14|TRBJ2-7
TGTGCCAGTTCCCCCCTACCGGGGATCTACGAGCAGTACTTC
CASSPLPGIYEQYF
>-|TRBV7-2|-|15|TRBJ2-6
TGTGCCAGCAGCCCAGCTTTGATTGGGGCCAACGTCCTGACTTTC
CASSPALIGANVLTF
>-|TRBV2|-|15|TRBJ2-7
TGTGCCAGCAGTGAGGGGGAAAGGAGCTCCTACGAGCAGTACTTC
CASSEGERSSYEQYF
>-|TRBV7-9|-|14|TRBJ1-5
TGTGCCAGCAGCTTAGCCAGTAGCAATCAGCCCCAGCATTTT
CASSLASSNQPQHF
>-|TRBV7-2|-|14|TRBJ2-3
TGTGCCAGCAGCCCGTACCCGGGCACAGATACGCAGTATTTT
CASSPYPGTDTQYF
>once|TRBV5-8|-|17|TRBJ1-1
TGTGCCAGCAGCTCCGGGGAGGTAGGGAGGGCGCGGACTGAAGCTTTCTTT
CASSSGEVGRARTEAFF
>-|TRBV10-2|TRBD2|15|TRBJ2-3
TGCGCCAGCACCCAACTAGCGGGAGACTCAGATACGCAGTATTTT
CASTQLAGDSDTQYF
>-|TRBV7-5|-|16|TRBJ2-7
TGTGTCAGAAGCGACAAATTCGGGGAGCCCTCCTACGAGCAGTACTTC
CVRSDKFGEPSYEQYF
>-|TRBV19|TRBD1|14|TRBJ2-2
TGTGCCAGTAGTTTACAGGGGTACACCGGGGAGCTGTTTTTT
CASSLQGYTGELFF
>-|TRBV6-5|TRBD2|14|TRBJ2-7
TGTGCCACCCTCGGGACTAGCGGGGCCTACGAGCAGTACTTC
CATLGTSGAYEQYF
>-|TRBV10-2|TRBD1|15|TRBJ1-3
TGCGCCAGCAGTGAGACAGGGGACTCTGGAAACACCATATATTTT
CASSETGDSGNTIYF
>-|TRBV27|TRBD1|14|TRBJ2-7
TGTGCCAGCAGTCCCGGACAGGGGGCTTACGAGCAGTACTTC
CASSPGQGAYEQYF
>-|TRBV28|TRBD2|16|TRBJ2-3
TGTGCCAGCAGTATACTAGCGGGAGTGGCGACAGATACGCAGTATTTT
CASSILAGVATDTQYF
>-|TRBV28|-|15|TRBJ2-5
TGTGCCAGCAGTTTTGGAGCGGCCCTCGTCGAGACCCAGTACTTC
CASSFGAALVETQYF
>-|TRBV7-6|-|17|TRBJ2-5
TGTGCCAGCAGCTTATCCTTTCCCGGAGACCACCAAGAGACCCAGTACTTC
CASSLSFPGDHQETQYF
>-|TRBV9|-|19|TRBJ1-3
TGTGCCAGCAGCTTTCCGTCGGAGGAGGGAATCCTTTCCGGAAACACCATATATTTT
CASSFPSEEGILSGNTIYF
>-|TRBV6-5|-|14|TRBJ2-7
TGTGCCAGCAGCCCCGGGGACGGCATCTACGAGCAGTACTTC
CASSPGDGIYEQYF
>once|TRBV11-2|TRBD2|19|TRBJ2-6
TGTGCCAGCAGCTATCCCGGACTAGCGGAAATCTCTGGGGCCAACGTCCTGACTTTC
CASSYPGLAEISGANVLTF
>-|TRBV19|TRBD2|17|TRBJ2-1
TGTGCCAGTCCTCCCCGCCAGCGGGGGAACCAGTACAATGAGCAGTTCTTC
CASPPRQRGNQYNEQFF
>-|TRBV7-3|-|15|TRBJ2-7
TGTGCCAGCAGCTTAGCGCAGGGGCCCTCCTACGAGCAGTACTTC
CASSLAQGPSYEQYF
>-|TRBV6-5|-|13|TRBJ1-2
TGTGCCAGCAGTTACCCCGGGACTTATGGCTACACCTTC
CASSYPGTYGYTF
>-|TRBV4-1|TRBD1|16|TRBJ2-2
TGCGCCAGCAGCCATGGGGGACAGGGAAGAACCGGGGAGCTGTTTTTT
CASSHGGQGRTGELFF
>-|TRBV5-6|-|14|TRBJ2-7
TGTGCCAGCAGCTTGGGACCGGGGCCAAACGAGCAGTACTTC
CASSLGPGPNEQYF
>-|TRBV6-5|-|11|TRBJ2-1
TGTGCCAGCAGATATTACAATGAGCAGTTCTTC
CASRYYNEQFF
>-|TRBV7-3|TRBD2|16|TRBJ2-1
TGTGCCAGCAGCTTAATCGGCGGGAGCTCCTACAATGAGCAGTTCTTC
CASSLIGGSSYNEQFF
>-|TRBV28|TRBD2|18|TRBJ2-2
TGTGCCAGCAGTTTAGTGTCGGTAGCGGGAGGACAAACCGGGGAGCTGTTTTTT
CASSLVSVAGGQTGELFF
>-|TRBV11-3|-|15|TRBJ2-7
TGTGCCAGCAGCCCGCACCACAGCCGGGGCCAGGAGCAGTACTTC
CASSPHHSRGQEQYF
>-|TRBV4-3|-|14|TRBJ2-2
TGCGCCAGCAGCCAAGATCGCGAGCCCGGGGAGCTGTTTTTT
CASSQDREPGELFF
>once|TRBV7-9|-|13|TRBJ2-7
TGTGCCATTGTAGGGGGAGGGCCGATGGAGCAGTACTTC
CAIVGGGPMEQYF
>-|TRBV4-1|-|15|TRBJ2-7
TGCGCCAGCAGCCTTCGAGGGGTCGGACCTTACGAGCAGTACTTC
CASSLRGVGPYEQYF